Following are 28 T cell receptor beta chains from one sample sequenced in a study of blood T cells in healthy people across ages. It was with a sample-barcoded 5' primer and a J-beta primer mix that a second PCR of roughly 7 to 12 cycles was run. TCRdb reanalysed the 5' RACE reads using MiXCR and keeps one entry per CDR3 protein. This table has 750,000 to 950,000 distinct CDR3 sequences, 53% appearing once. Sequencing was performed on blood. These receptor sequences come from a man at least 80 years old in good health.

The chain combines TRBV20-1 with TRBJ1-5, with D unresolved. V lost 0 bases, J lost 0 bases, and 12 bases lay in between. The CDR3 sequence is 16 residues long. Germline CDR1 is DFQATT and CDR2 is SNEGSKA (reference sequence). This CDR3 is CSARDLTEYSNQPQHF. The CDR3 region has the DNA TGCAGTGCTAGAGATTTAACAGAGTATAGCAATCAGCCCCAGCATTTT.

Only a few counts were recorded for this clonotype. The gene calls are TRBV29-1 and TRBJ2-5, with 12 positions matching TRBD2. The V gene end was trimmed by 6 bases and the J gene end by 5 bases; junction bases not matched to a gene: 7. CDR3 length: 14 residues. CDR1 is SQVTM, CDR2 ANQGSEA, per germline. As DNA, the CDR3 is TGCAGCGTAGCGACTAGCGGGAGCGGGGAGACCCAGTACTTC. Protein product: CSVATSGSGETQYF. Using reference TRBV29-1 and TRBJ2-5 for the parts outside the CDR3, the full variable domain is SAVISQKPSRDICQRGTSLTIQCQVDSQVTMMFWYRQQPGQSLTLIATANQGSEATYESGFVIDKFPISRPNLTFSTLTVSNMSPEDSSIYLCSVATSGSGETQYFGPGTRLLVL.

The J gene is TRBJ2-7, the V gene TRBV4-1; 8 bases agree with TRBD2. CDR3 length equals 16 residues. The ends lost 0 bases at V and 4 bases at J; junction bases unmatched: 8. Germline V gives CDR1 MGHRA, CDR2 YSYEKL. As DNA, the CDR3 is TGCGCCAGCAGCCAAGAGGGACTAGTCGGGGAGTACGAGCAGTACTTC. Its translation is CASSQEGLVGEYEQYF.

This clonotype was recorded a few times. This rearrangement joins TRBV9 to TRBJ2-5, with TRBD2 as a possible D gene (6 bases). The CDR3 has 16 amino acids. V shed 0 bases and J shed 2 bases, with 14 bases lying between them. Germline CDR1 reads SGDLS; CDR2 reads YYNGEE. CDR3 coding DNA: TGTGCCAGCAGCGTAGCTATTAGGGGAGGTCAAGAGACCCAGTACTTC. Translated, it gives CASSVAIRGGQETQYF.

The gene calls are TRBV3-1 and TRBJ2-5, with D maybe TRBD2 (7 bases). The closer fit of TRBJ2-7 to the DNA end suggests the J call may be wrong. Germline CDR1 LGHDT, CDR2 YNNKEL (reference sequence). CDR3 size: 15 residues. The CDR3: CASSQGHSGTTEQYF. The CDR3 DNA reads TGTGCCAGCAGCCAAGGGCACAGCGGGACAACCGAGCAGTACTTC.

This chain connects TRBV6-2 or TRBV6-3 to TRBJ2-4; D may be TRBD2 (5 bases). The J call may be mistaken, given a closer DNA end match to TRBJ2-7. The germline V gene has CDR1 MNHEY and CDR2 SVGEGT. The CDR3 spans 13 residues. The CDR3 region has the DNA TGTGCCAGCAGGGCAGGACCGAGGGACGAGCAGTACTTC. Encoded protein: CASRAGPRDEQYF.

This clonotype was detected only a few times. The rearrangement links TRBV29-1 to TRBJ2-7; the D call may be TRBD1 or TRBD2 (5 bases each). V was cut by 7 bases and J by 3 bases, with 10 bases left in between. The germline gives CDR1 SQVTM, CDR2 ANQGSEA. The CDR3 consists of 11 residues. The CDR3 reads CSGRDGYEQYF. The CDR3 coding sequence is TGCAGCGGCCGGGACGGCTACGAGCAGTACTTC.

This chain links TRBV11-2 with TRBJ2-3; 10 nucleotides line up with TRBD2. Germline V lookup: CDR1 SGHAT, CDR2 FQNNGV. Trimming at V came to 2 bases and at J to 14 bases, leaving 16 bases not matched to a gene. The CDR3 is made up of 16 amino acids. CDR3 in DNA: TGTGCCAGCAGCTTATCCAGCGGGAGGGTGATCAGATACGCGTATTTT. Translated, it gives CASSLSSGRVIRYAYF.

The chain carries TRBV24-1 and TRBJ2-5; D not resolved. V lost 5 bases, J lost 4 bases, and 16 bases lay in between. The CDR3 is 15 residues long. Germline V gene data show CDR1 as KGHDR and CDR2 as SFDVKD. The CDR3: CATSGGHLGGETQYF. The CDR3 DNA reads TGTGCCACCAGTGGAGGCCATTTGGGTGGAGAGACCCAGTACTTC.

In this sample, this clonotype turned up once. In DNA, the CDR3 is TGTGCCAGCAGCCCCTGGGGACAAGACAATGAGCAGTTCTTC. This encodes CASSPWGQDNEQFF. The chain uses TRBV5-4 and TRBJ2-1; D might be TRBD1 (6 bases). With 4 bases removed from V and 5 bases from J, the gap between germline ends came to 13 bases. The CDR3 is 14 amino acids. CDR1 and CDR2 (germline): SGHNT, YYREEE (reference sequence). Based on the CDR3 plus reference TRBV5-4 and TRBJ2-1, the full variable domain is ETGVTQSPTHLIKTRGQQVTLRCSSQSGHNTVSWYQQALGQGPQFIFQYYREEENGRGNFPPRFSGLQFPNYSSELNVNALELDDSALYLCASSPWGQDNEQFFGPGTRLTVL.

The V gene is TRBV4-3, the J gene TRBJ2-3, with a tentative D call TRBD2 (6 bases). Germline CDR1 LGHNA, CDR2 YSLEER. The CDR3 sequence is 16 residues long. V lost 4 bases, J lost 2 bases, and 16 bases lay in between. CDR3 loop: CASSRAWSGLTDTQYF. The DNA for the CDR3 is TGCGCCAGCAGCCGGGCTTGGAGCGGGCTCACAGATACGCAGTATTTT.

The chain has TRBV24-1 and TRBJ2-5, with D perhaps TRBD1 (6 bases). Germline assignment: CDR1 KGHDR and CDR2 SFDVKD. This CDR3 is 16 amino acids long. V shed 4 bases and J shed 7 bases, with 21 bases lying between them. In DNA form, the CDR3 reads TGTGCCACCAGTGACCGAGGACAGTCCGGGACCGTGACCCAGTACTTC. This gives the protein CATSDRGQSGTVTQYF.

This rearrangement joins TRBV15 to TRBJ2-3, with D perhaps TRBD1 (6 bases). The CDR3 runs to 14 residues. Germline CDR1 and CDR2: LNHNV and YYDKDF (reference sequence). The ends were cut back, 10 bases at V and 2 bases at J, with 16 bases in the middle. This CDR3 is CAISRGGPTDTQYF. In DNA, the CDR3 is TGTGCCATATCCAGGGGCGGTCCCACAGATACGCAGTATTTT.

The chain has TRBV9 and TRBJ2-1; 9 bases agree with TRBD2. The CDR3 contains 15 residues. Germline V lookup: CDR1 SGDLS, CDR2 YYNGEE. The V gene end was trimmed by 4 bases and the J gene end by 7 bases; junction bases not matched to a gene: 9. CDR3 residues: CASSLIAGVGNEQFF. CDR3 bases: TGTGCCAGCAGCCTCATAGCGGGAGTCGGGAATGAGCAGTTCTTC.

CDR3 amino acids: CASRAGNIQYF. The CDR3, as DNA: TGTGCCAGCAGGGCCGGGAACATTCAGTACTTC. The chain links TRBV2 to TRBJ2-4; D is uncertain. Germline assignment: CDR1 SNHLY and CDR2 FYNNEI. The CDR3 covers 11 residues. Between the trimmed V and J ends, which lost 6 bases and 7 bases, there was a span of 7 bases.

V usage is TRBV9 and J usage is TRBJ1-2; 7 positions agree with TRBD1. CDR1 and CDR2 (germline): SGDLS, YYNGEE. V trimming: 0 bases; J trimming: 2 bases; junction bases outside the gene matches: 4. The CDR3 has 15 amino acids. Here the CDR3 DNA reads TGTGCCAGCAGCGTAGAGGCCAGGGGGAACTATGGCTACACCTTC. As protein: CASSVEARGNYGYTF.

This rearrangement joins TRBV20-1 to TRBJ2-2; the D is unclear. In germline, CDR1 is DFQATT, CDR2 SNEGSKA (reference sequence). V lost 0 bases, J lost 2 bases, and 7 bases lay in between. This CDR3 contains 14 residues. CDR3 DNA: TGCAGTGCTAGAGATGTCGTAAACACCGGGGAGCTGTTTTTT. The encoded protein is CSARDVVNTGELFF.

The CDR3: CATGPLAGSYEQYF. Here the CDR3 DNA reads TGCGCCACTGGACCGCTAGCGGGCTCCTACGAGCAGTACTTC. V and J are TRBV10-2 and TRBJ2-7, with TRBD2 matching 8 bases. V lost 10 bases, J lost 0 bases, and 8 bases stayed unmatched. Germline CDR1 and CDR2: WSHSY and SAAADI. CDR3 length: 14 amino acids.

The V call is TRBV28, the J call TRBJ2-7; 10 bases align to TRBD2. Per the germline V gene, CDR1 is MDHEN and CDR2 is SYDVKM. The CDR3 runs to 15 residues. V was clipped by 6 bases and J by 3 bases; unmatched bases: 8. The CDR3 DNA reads TGTGCCAGCAGCCCAACAAGGACTAGCGGCTACGAGCAGTACGTC. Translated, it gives CASSPTRTSGYEQYV.

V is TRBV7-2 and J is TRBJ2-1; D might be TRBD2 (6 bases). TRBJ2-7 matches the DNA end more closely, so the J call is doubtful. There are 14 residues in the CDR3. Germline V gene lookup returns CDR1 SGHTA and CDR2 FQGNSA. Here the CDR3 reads CASSPGLKSNEQYF. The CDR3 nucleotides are TGTGCCAGCAGCCCGGGACTTAAATCCAATGAGCAGTACTTC.

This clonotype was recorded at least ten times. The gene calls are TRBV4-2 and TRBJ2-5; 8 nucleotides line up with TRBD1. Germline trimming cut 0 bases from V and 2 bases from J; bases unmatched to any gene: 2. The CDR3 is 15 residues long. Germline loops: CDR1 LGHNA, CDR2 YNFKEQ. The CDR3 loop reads CASSQEDRDQETQYF. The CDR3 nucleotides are TGTGCCAGCAGCCAAGAGGACAGGGATCAAGAGACCCAGTACTTC.

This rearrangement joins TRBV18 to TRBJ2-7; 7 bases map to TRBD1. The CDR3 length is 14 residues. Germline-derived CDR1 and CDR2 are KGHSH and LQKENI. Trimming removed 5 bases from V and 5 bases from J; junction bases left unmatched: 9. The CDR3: CASSIRQGVNEQYF. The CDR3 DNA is TGTGCCAGCTCAATCAGACAGGGAGTGAACGAGCAGTACTTC.

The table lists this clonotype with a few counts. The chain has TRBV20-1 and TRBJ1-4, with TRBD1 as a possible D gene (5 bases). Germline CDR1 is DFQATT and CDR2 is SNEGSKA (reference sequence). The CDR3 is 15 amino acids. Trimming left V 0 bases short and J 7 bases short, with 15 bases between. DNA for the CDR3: TGCAGTGCTAGAGATGAAGGGACTCATCGTGAAAAACTGTTTTTT. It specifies CSARDEGTHREKLFF.

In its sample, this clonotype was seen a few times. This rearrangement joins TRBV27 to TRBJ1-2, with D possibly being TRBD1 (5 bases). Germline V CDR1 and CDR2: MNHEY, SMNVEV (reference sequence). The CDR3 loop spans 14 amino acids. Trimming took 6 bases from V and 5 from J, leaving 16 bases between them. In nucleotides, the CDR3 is TGTGCCAGCAGAGGGGCCGGATCAGGTTATGGCTACACCTTC. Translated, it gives CASRGAGSGYGYTF.

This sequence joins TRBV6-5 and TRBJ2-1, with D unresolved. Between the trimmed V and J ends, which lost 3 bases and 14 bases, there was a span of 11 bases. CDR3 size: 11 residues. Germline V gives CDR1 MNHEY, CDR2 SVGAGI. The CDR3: CASSYGPMKFF. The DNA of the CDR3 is TGTGCCAGCAGTTATGGTCCCATGAAGTTCTTC.

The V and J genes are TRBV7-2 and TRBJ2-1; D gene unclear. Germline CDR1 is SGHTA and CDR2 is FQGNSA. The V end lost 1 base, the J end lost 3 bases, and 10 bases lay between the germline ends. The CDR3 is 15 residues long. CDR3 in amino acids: CASSLDNSYYNEQFF. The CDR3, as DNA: TGTGCCAGCAGCTTAGATAACTCTTACTACAATGAGCAGTTCTTC.

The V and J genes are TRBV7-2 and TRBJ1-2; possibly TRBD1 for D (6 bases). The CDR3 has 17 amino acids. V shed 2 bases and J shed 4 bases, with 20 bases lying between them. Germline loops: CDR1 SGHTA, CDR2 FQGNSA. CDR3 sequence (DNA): TGTGCCAGCAGCTTATTCCCGGGACAACCGAACCTCTATGGCTACACCTTC. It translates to CASSLFPGQPNLYGYTF.

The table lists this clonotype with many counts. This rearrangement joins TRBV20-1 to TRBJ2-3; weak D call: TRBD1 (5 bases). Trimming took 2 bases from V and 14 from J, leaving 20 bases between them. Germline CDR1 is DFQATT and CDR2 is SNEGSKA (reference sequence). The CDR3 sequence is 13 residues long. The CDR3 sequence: CSARTQGDRYAYF. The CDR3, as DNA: TGCAGTGCTAGAACCCAGGGTGACAGATACGCGTATTTT.